This T cell receptor (beta chain) was sequenced during a study of T cell changes during pregnancy in multiple sclerosis. Germline CDR1 reads MDHEN; CDR2 reads SYDVKM. This CDR3 has 13 residues. The V gene end was trimmed by 8 bases and the J gene end by 3 bases; junction bases not matched to a gene: 7. Sequencing was performed with immunoSEQ multiplex PCR; in TCRdb, only in-frame clones are kept and a portion is missing. Of 15,000 to 19,000 clones detected, around 83% appear once; the ten largest clones hold 17%. This specimen consisted of CD8+ T cells from peripheral blood mononuclear cells, obtained after pregnancy. J is TRBJ2-7 and V is TRBV28, with 7 nucleotides matching TRBD2. This TCR was recovered from a female donor in good health, enrolled as a control in a pregnancy study. CDR3 sequence: CASVGGRLYEQYF. The CDR3 DNA sequence: TGTGCCAGCGTTGGCGGGAGACTCTACGAGCAGTACTTC.